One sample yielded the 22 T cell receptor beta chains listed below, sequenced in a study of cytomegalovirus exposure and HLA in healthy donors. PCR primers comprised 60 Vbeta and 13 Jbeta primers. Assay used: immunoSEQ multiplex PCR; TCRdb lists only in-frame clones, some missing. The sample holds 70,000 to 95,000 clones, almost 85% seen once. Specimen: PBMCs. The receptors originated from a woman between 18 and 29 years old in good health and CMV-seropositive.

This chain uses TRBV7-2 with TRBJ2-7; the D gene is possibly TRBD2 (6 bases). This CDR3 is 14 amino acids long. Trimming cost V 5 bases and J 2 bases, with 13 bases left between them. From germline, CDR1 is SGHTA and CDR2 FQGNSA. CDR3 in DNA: TGTGCCAGCAGCGAAAGCGGGCAAACCTACGAGCAGTACTTC. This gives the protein CASSESGQTYEQYF.

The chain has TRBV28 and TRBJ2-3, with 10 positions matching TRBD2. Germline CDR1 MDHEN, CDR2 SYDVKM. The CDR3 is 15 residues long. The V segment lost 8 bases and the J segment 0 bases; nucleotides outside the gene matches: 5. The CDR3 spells CASASGGPSTDTQYF. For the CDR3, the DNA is TGTGCCAGCGCTAGCGGGGGACCTAGCACAGATACGCAGTATTTT. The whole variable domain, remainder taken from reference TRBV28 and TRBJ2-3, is DVKVTQSSRYLVKRTGEKVFLECVQDMDHENMFWYRQDPGLGLRLIYFSYDVKMKEKGDIPEGYSVSREKKERFSLILESASTNQTSMYLCASASGGPSTDTQYFGPGTRLTVL.

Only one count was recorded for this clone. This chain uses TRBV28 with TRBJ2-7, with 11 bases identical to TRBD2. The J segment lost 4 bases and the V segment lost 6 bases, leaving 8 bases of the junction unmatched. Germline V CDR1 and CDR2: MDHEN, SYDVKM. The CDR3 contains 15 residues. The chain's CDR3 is CASRPTSGGKYEQYF. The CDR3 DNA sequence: TGTGCCAGCAGACCAACTAGCGGGGGAAAATACGAGCAGTACTTC. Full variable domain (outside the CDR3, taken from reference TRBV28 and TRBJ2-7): DVKVTQSSRYLVKRTGEKVFLECVQDMDHENMFWYRQDPGLGLRLIYFSYDVKMKEKGDIPEGYSVSREKKERFSLILESASTNQTSMYLCASRPTSGGKYEQYFGPGTRLTVT.

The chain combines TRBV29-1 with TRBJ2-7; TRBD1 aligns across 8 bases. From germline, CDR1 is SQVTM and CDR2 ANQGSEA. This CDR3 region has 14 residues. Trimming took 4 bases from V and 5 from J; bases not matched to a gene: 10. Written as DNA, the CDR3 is TGCAGCGTTGGCAGCAGGGGGCTAAGGGACGAGCAGTACTTC. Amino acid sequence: CSVGSRGLRDEQYF.

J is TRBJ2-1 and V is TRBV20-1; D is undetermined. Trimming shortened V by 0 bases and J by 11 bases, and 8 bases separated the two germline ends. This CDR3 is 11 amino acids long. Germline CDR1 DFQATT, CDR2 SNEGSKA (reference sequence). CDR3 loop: CSARDQQKQFF. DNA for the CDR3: TGCAGTGCTAGAGATCAACAGAAGCAGTTCTTC.

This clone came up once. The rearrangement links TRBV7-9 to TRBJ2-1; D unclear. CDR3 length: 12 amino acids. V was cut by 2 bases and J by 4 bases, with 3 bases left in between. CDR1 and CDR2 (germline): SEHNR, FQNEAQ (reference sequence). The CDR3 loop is CASSLIYNEQFF. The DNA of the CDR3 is TGTGCCAGCAGCTTAATATACAATGAGCAGTTCTTC.

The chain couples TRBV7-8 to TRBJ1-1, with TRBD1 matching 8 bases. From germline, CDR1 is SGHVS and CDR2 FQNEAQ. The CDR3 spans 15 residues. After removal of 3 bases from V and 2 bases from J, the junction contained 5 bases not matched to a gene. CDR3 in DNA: TGTGCCAGCAGCTTCCGGACAGGGCAAAACACTGAAGCTTTCTTT. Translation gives CASSFRTGQNTEAFF.

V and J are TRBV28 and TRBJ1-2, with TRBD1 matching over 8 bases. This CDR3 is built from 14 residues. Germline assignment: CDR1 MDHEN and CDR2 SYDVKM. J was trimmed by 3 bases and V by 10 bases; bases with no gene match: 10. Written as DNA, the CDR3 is TGTGCCACCTTCGTGAGACAGGGGTACTATGGCTACACCTTC. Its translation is CATFVRQGYYGYTF.

CDR3: CASSPTLLAARRTGELFF. DNA for the CDR3: TGTGCCAGCAGCCCAACTCTACTAGCTGCCCGCCGGACCGGGGAGCTGTTTTTT. The chain combines TRBV7-2 with TRBJ2-2; D perhaps matches TRBD2 (6 bases). The CDR3 spans 18 residues. The germline V and J ends were trimmed by 5 bases and 5 bases, with 24 bases remaining between them. Germline values: CDR1 SGHTA, CDR2 FQGNSA.

DNA for the CDR3: TGTGCCAGCAGCACCGATCCAGGGTATAATTCACCCCTCCACTTT. Encoded protein: CASSTDPGYNSPLHF. The V call is TRBV7-8, the J call TRBJ1-6; the D gene is possibly TRBD1 (5 bases). Deletions cut 5 bases from V and 4 bases from J, with 12 bases between. The CDR3 loop spans 15 amino acids. Germline assignment: CDR1 SGHVS and CDR2 FQNEAQ. Supplemented by reference TRBV7-8 and TRBJ1-6, the full variable domain reads GAGVSQSPRYKVAKRGQDVALRCDPISGHVSLFWYQQALGQGPEFLTYFQNEAQLDKSGLPSDRFFAERPEGSVSTLKIQRTQQEDSAVYLCASSTDPGYNSPLHFGNGTRLTVT.

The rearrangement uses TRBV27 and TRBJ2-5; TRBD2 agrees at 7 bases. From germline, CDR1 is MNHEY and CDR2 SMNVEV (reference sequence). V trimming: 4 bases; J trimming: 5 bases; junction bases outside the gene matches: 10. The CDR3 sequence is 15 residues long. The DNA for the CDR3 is TGTGCCAGCAGTTCCTTGGGAGGGAGCCGGGAGACCCAGTACTTC. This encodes CASSSLGGSRETQYF.

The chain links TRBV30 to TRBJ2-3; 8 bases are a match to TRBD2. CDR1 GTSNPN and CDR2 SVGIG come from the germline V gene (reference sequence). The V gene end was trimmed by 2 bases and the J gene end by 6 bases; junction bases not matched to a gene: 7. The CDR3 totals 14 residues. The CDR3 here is CAWSIGLAADTQYF. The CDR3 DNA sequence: TGTGCCTGGAGTATAGGACTAGCAGCCGATACGCAGTATTTT.

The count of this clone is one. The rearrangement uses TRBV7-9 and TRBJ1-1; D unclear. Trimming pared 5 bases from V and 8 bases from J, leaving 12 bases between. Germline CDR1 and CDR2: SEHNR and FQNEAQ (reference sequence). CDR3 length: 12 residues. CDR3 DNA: TGTGCCAGCAGCCAAGGGAGTTCGGAAGCTTTCTTT. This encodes CASSQGSSEAFF. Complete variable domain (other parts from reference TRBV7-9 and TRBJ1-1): DTGVSQNPRHKITKRGQNVTFRCDPISEHNRLYWYRQTLGQGPEFLTYFQNEAQLEKSRLLSDRFSAERPKGSFSTLEIQRTEQGDSAMYLCASSQGSSEAFFGQGTRLTVV.

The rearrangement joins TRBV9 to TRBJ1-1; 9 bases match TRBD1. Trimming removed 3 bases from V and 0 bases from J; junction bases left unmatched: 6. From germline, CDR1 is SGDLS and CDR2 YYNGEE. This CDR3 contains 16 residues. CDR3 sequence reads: CASSASGTGLNTEAFF. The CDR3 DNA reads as TGTGCCAGCAGCGCGTCCGGGACAGGGTTGAACACTGAAGCTTTCTTT.

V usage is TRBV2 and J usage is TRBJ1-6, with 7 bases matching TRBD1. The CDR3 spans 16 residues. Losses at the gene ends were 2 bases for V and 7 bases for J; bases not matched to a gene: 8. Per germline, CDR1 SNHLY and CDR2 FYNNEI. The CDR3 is CASSERGQGPNSPLHF. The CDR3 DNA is TGTGCCAGCAGTGAAAGGGGGCAAGGCCCCAATTCACCCCTCCACTTT.

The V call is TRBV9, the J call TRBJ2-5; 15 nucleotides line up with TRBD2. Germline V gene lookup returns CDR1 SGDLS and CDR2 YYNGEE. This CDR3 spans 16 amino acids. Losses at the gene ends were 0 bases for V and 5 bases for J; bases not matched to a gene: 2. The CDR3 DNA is TGTGCCAGCAGCGTAGGGACTAGCGGGAGGGAGGAGACCCAGTACTTC. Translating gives CASSVGTSGREETQYF.

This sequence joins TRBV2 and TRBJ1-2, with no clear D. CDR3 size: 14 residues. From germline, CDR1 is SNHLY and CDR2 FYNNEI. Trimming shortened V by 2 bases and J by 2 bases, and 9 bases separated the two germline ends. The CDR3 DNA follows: TGTGCCAGCAGTGAATGGCAGAAAAACTATGGCTACACCTTC. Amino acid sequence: CASSEWQKNYGYTF.

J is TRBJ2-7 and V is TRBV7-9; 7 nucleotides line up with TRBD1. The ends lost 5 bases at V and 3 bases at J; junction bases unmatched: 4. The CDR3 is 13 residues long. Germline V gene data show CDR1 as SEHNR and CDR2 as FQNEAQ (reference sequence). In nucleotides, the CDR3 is TGTGCCAGCAGCGCCCGGGACAGCTACGAGCAGTACTTC. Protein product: CASSARDSYEQYF.

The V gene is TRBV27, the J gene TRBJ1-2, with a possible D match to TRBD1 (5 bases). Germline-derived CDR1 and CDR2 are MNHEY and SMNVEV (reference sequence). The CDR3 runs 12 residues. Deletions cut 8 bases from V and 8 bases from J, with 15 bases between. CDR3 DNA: TGTGCCAGCCTACCTGTGAAGGGGGGCTACACCTTC. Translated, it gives CASLPVKGGYTF.

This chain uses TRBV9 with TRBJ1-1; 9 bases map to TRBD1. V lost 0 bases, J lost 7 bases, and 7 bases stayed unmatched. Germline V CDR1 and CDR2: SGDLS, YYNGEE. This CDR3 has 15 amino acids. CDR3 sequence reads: CASSVVPGQGGEAFF. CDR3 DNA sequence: TGTGCCAGCAGCGTAGTACCGGGACAGGGAGGTGAAGCTTTCTTT.

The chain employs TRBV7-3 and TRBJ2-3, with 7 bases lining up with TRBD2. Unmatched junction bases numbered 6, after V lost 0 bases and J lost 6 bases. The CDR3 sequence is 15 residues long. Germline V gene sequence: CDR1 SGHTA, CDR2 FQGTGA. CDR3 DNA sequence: TGTGCCAGCAGCTTAACCCTGGCCGGGGGGGATACGCAGTATTTT. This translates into CASSLTLAGGDTQYF.

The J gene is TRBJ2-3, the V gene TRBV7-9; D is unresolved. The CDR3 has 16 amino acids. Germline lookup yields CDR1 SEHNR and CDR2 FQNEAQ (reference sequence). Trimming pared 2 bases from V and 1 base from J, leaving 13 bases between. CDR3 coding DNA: TGTGCCAGCAGCTTAATTAACGCGGATGGCACAGATACGCAGTATTTT. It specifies CASSLINADGTDTQYF.